The rows below give T cell receptor beta chains drawn from one sample of a study of cytomegalovirus exposure and HLA in healthy donors. Using immunoSEQ multiplex PCR, the repertoire was profiled, and TCRdb retains in-frame clones only, with some absent. The repertoire includes 300,000 to 400,000 clones, roughly 86% of them detected once, and around 1% sits in the top ten. The material sequenced was PBMCs. The receptors were gathered from a man aged 25 to 40 in good health and CMV-seronegative. The CDR3 runs from the conserved cysteine through the conserved F or W. The D gene is left open where the match is weak. The size entry is marked missing in some rows and otherwise reads once, few, many or a size class.

CDR3 length: 15; clone size: NA; V gene: TRBV5-5; D gene: TRBD2; J gene: TRBJ2-7; CDR3 DNA: TGTGCCAGCAGCACTACTAGCGGGGCAGCCTACGAGCAGTACTTC; CDR3 protein: CASSTTSGAAYEQYF
CDR3 length: 18; clone size: NA; V gene: TRBV18; D gene: TRBD2; J gene: TRBJ2-3; CDR3 DNA: TGTGCCAGCTCACCACCGGGGACTAGCGGGGGGGGCCCAGATACGCAGTATTTT; CDR3 protein: CASSPPGTSGGGPDTQYF
CDR3 length: 14; clone size: NA; V gene: TRBV6-5; D gene: NA; J gene: TRBJ1-6; CDR3 DNA: TGTGCCAGCAGTTACTACGGGACAAGTTCACCCCTCCACTTT; CDR3 protein: CASSYYGTSSPLHF
CDR3 length: 15; clone size: NA; V gene: TRBV5-6; D gene: TRBD1; J gene: TRBJ2-6; CDR3 DNA: TGTGCCAGCAGAAGACAGGGCTCTGGGGCCAACGTCCTGACTTTC; CDR3 protein: CASRRQGSGANVLTF
CDR3 length: 12; clone size: few; V gene: TRBV5-5; D gene: NA; J gene: TRBJ2-7; CDR3 DNA: TGTGCCAGCAGCTCCGACAGCTACGAGCAGTACTTC; CDR3 protein: CASSSDSYEQYF
CDR3 length: 13; clone size: NA; V gene: TRBV27; D gene: TRBD1; J gene: TRBJ1-1; CDR3 DNA: TGTGCCAGCAGCAGGGACAGGGACACTGAAGCTTTCTTT; CDR3 protein: CASSRDRDTEAFF
CDR3 length: 14; clone size: NA; V gene: TRBV29-1; D gene: TRBD1; J gene: TRBJ2-7; CDR3 DNA: TGCAGCGTGAGGGGGCAGGGTCCCTCCTACGAGCAGTACTTC; CDR3 protein: CSVRGQGPSYEQYF
CDR3 length: 15; clone size: NA; V gene: TRBV2; D gene: NA; J gene: TRBJ1-3; CDR3 DNA: TGTGCCAGCACGGGGGGACTACGCTCTGGAAACACCATATATTTT; CDR3 protein: CASTGGLRSGNTIYF
CDR3 length: 16; clone size: NA; V gene: TRBV5-6; D gene: NA; J gene: TRBJ2-7; CDR3 DNA: TGTGCCAGCAGCTTGGCCAAACCTAGGCCCCCCTACGAGCAGTACTTC; CDR3 protein: CASSLAKPRPPYEQYF
CDR3 length: 14; clone size: once; V gene: TRBV5-4; D gene: NA; J gene: TRBJ2-1; CDR3 DNA: TGTGCCAGCAGCTTGTTGGGGGAGGAAGATGAGCAGTTCTTC; CDR3 protein: CASSLLGEEDEQFF
CDR3 length: 18; clone size: NA; V gene: TRBV11-2; D gene: TRBD2; J gene: TRBJ2-3; CDR3 DNA: TGTGCCAGCAGCCCACGCCTTACTAGCGGGGGGGGCACAGATACGCAGTATTTT; CDR3 protein: CASSPRLTSGGGTDTQYF
CDR3 length: 16; clone size: NA; V gene: TRBV10-1; D gene: NA; J gene: TRBJ2-2; CDR3 DNA: TGCGCCAGCAGTGTCTCGAGGACAGTTAACACCGGGGAGCTGTTTTTT; CDR3 protein: CASSVSRTVNTGELFF
CDR3 length: 16; clone size: NA; V gene: TRBV7-2; D gene: TRBD2; J gene: TRBJ2-7; CDR3 DNA: TGTGCCAGCAGCAAGCGGGGGGGCGCGGTCTCCTACGAGCAGTACTTC; CDR3 protein: CASSKRGGAVSYEQYF
CDR3 length: 17; clone size: once; V gene: TRBV15; D gene: NA; J gene: TRBJ2-3; CDR3 DNA: TGTGCCACCAGCACATCAGCGGGTCCCCGGGGCACAGATACGCAGTATTTT; CDR3 protein: CATSTSAGPRGTDTQYF
CDR3 length: 15; clone size: NA; V gene: TRBV27; D gene: TRBD1; J gene: TRBJ1-4; CDR3 DNA: TGTGCCAGCAAGGCCAGGGGGCGATCTAATGAAAAACTGTTTTTT; CDR3 protein: CASKARGRSNEKLFF
CDR3 length: 16; clone size: few; V gene: TRBV19; D gene: NA; J gene: TRBJ2-3; CDR3 DNA: TGTGCCAGTAGTAAGGTCGGGGGATTCTTCACAGATACGCAGTATTTT; CDR3 protein: CASSKVGGFFTDTQYF
CDR3 length: 11; clone size: NA; V gene: TRBV11-2; D gene: NA; J gene: TRBJ2-7; CDR3 DNA: TGTGCCAGCAGCCACCAGGGAGGGCAGTACTTC; CDR3 protein: CASSHQGGQYF